This T cell receptor (beta chain) emerged from a study of blood T cell repertoires in COVID-19. Study at large: COVID-19 samples, acute and convalescent, were from the United States, Italy and Spain.

The length of the CDR3 is 15 residues. V was clipped by 4 bases and J by 0 bases, with 12 bases between them. Looked up from germline, CDR1 is SGHRS and CDR2 is YFSETQ. Only in-frame clones appear in the TCRdb table, and some are missing; sequencing was by immunoSEQ multiplex PCR. The repertoire holds approximately 230,000 clones, around 80% seen once, with 5.7% in the top ten. Sample: peripheral blood. The chain recombines TRBV5-1 with TRBJ2-3; D remains unclear. This clonotype originated in a man older than 75 with acute or convalescent COVID-19. CDR3 loop: CASSPLRGSTDTQYF. CDR3 coding DNA: TGCGCCAGCAGCCCATTACGAGGAAGCACAGATACGCAGTATTTT.